The rows below give T cell receptor beta chains drawn from one sample of a study of blood T cell repertoires in COVID-19. Here immunoSEQ multiplex PCR was the method, and the copy in TCRdb shows in-frame clones only, minus some. The sample lists about 160,000 clones, roughly 82% seen once, with 5.5% to 7.5% in the top ten. The sample taken for sequencing was peripheral blood. The receptors derive from a woman aged 40 to 50 with COVID-19, enrolled during active disease. Both conserved end residues are part of each CDR3. D genes are given only for firm matches. Clone sizes are given selectively: once, few, many, or a class where the clone is expanded.

j_call	v_call	clone_size	d_call	cdr3_aa	cdr3_nt
TRBJ1-1	TRBV5-1	.	TRBD1	CASSRGQGDQKAFF	TGCGCCAGCAGCCGGGGACAGGGAGACCAAAAAGCTTTCTTT
TRBJ1-2	TRBV3-1/TRBV3-2	.	.	CASSQDQGFYGYTF	TGTGCCAGCAGCCAAGATCAGGGATTCTATGGCTACACCTTC
TRBJ2-7	TRBV19	.	.	CASRTTTDTYYEQYF	TGTGCCAGTAGAACCACAACCGACACTTACTACGAGCAGTACTTC
TRBJ1-5	TRBV2	.	.	CASSDQLGMVQPQHF	TGTGCCAGCAGTGATCAACTCGGGATGGTACAGCCCCAGCATTTT
TRBJ2-3	TRBV18	.	.	CASSTTSTDTQYF	TGTGCCAGCTCGACGACTAGCACAGATACGCAGTATTTT
TRBJ1-2	TRBV6-5	.	.	CASGRHQYGYTF	TGTGCCAGCGGAAGACACCAATATGGCTACACCTTC
TRBJ2-7	TRBV4-2	.	TRBD2	CASSQVLAGDYEQYF	TGTGCCAGCAGCCAGGTTCTAGCGGGTGACTACGAGCAGTACTTC
TRBJ2-1	TRBV11-2	.	TRBD2	CASSSGLAWNEQFF	TGTGCCAGCAGCTCGGGACTAGCGTGGAATGAGCAGTTCTTC
TRBJ2-2	TRBV7-6	.	.	CASSLEGGNTGELFF	TGTGCCAGCAGCTTAGAAGGGGGTAACACCGGGGAGCTGTTTTTT
TRBJ2-2	TRBV19	.	.	CASSIDYGARSGELFF	TGTGCCAGTAGTATAGATTATGGGGCCCGGTCCGGGGAGCTGTTTTTT
TRBJ2-3	TRBV6-4	few	TRBD1	CASSDSGQGADTQYF	TGTGCCAGCAGTGACTCGGGACAGGGGGCAGATACGCAGTATTTT
TRBJ1-1	TRBV6-5	.	.	CASINRANTEAFF	TGTGCCAGCATAAACAGGGCCAACACTGAAGCTTTCTTT
TRBJ2-1	TRBV6-4	.	TRBD2	CASSELAGGGNEQFF	TGTGCCAGCAGTGAACTAGCGGGGGGAGGGAATGAGCAGTTCTTC